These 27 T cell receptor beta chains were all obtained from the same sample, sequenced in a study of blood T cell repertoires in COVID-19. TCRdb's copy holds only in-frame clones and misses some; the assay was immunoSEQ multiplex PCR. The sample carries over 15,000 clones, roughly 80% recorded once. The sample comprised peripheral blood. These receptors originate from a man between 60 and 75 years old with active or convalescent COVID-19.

The CDR3 DNA reads TGCGCCAGCAGCTGGCGGGGGCAGGGAGGGTCTATAAGTCAGCCCCAGCATTTT. This translates into CASSWRGQGGSISQPQHF. The chain couples TRBV5-1 to TRBJ1-5, with D possibly matching TRBD1 (6 bases). Germline values: CDR1 SGHRS, CDR2 YFSETQ. V lost 3 bases, J lost 6 bases, and 25 bases lay in between. There are 18 residues in the CDR3.

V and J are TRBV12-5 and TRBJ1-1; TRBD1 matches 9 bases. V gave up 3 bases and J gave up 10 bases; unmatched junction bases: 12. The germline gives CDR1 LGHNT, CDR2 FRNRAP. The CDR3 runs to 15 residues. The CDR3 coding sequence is TGTGCTAGTGGTTTCGGAACGGGACAGGGTATTCGAGCTTTCTTT. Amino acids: CASGFGTGQGIRAFF.

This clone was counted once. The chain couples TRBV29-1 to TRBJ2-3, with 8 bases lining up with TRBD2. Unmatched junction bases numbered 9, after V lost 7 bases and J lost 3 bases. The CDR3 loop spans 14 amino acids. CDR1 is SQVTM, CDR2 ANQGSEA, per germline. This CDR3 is CSADPGGPTDTQYF. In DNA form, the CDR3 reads TGCAGCGCCGATCCGGGGGGGCCAACAGATACGCAGTATTTT.

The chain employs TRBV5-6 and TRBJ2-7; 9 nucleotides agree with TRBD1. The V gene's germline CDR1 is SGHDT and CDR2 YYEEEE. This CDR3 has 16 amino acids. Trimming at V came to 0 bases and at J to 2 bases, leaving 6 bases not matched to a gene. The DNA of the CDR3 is TGTGCCAGCAGCTTGGTTGGGACAGGGTCCGCCTACGAGCAGTACTTC. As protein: CASSLVGTGSAYEQYF.

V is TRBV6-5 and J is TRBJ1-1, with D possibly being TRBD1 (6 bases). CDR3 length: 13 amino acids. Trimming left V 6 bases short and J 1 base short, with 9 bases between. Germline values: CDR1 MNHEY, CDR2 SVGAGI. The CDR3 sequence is CASRPQGNTEAFF. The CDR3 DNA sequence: TGTGCCAGCAGGCCACAGGGGAACACTGAAGCTTTCTTT.

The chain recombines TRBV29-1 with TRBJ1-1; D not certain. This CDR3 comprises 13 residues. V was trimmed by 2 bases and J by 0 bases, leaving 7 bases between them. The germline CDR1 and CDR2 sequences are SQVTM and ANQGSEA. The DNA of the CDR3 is TGCAGCGTTGAAAGGCGGATGAACACTGAAGCTTTCTTT. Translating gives CSVERRMNTEAFF.

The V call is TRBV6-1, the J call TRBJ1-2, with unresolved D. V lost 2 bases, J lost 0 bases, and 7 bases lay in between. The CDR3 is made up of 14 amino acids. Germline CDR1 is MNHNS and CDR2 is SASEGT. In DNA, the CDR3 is TGTGCCAGCAGTGAACGTCCAGCTAACTATGGCTACACCTTC. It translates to CASSERPANYGYTF.

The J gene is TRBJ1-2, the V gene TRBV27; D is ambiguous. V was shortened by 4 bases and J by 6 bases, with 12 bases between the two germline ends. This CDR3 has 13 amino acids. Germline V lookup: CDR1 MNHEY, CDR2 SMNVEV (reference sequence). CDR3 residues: CASSSRGIDGYTF. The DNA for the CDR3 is TGTGCCAGCAGTTCTAGAGGGATAGATGGCTACACCTTC.

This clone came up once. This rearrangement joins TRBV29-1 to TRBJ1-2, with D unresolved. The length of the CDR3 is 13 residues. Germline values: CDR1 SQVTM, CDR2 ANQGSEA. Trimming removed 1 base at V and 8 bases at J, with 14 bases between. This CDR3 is CSVEAGGKFGYTF. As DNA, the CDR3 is TGCAGCGTTGAAGCGGGCGGGAAGTTCGGCTACACCTTC.

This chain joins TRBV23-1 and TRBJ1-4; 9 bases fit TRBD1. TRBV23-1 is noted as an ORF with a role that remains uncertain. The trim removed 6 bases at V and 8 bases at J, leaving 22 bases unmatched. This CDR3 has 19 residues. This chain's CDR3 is CASRPRGLTGGNRDEKLFF. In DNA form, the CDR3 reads TGCGCCAGCAGACCACGGGGGCTAACAGGGGGCAACAGAGACGAAAAACTGTTTTTT.

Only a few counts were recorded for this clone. In DNA, the CDR3 is TGTGCCAGTAGTATTAGGCTAGCGGGAGACGGGGAGCTGTTTTTT. Translation: CASSIRLAGDGELFF. This chain links TRBV19 with TRBJ2-2; 10 bases line up with TRBD2. Germline V gene sequence: CDR1 LNHDA, CDR2 SQIVND (reference sequence). Losses at the gene ends were 3 bases for V and 7 bases for J; bases not matched to a gene: 5. This CDR3 has 15 amino acids.

The CDR3 here is CASSPGTAFDQPQHF. The CDR3 nucleotides are TGCGCCAGCAGCCCCGGGACAGCCTTCGATCAGCCCCAGCATTTT. This sequence joins TRBV5-1 and TRBJ1-5, with 7 bases fitting TRBD1. CDR3 size: 15 residues. Losses at the gene ends were 4 bases for V and 5 bases for J; bases not matched to a gene: 9. Germline V gene sequence: CDR1 SGHRS, CDR2 YFSETQ.

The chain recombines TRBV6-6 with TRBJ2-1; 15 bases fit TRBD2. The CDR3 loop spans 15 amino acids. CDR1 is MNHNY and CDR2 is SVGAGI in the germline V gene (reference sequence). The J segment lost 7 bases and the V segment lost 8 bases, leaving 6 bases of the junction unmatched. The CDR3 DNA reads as TGTGCCAGCCGTTTCGGGACTAGCGGGAGGAATGAGCAGTTCTTC. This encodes CASRFGTSGRNEQFF.

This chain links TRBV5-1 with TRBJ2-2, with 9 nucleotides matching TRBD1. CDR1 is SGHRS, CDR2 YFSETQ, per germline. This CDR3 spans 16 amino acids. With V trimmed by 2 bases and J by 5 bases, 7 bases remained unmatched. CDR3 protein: CASSLPNGQGTGELFF. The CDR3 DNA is TGCGCCAGCAGCTTACCGAACGGACAGGGGACCGGGGAGCTGTTTTTT. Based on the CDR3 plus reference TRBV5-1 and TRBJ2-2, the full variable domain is KAGVTQTPRYLIKTRGQQVTLSCSPISGHRSVSWYQQTPGQGLQFLFEYFSETQRNKGNFPGRFSGRQFSNSRSEMNVSTLELGDSALYLCASSLPNGQGTGELFFGEGSRLTVL.

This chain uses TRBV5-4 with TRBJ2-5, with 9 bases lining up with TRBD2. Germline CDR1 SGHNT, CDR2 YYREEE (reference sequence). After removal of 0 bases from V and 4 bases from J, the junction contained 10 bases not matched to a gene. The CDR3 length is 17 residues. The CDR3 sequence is CASSLALRGGVGETQYF. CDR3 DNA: TGTGCCAGCAGCTTGGCCTTGCGCGGGGGGGTGGGAGAGACCCAGTACTTC.

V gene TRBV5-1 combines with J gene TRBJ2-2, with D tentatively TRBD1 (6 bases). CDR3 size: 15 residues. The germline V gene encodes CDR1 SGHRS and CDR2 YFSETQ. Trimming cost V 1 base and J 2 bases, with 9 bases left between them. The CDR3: CASSLTGFNTGELFF. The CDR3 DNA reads TGCGCCAGCAGCTTGACAGGGTTTAACACCGGGGAGCTGTTTTTT.

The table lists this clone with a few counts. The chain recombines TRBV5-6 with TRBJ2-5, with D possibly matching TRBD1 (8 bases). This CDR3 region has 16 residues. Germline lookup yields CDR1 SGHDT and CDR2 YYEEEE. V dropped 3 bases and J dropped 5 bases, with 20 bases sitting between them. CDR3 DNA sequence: TGTGCCAGCAGCTCGGGGGGACAGGCCGCCCGGGAGACCCAGTACTTC. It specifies CASSSGGQAARETQYF.

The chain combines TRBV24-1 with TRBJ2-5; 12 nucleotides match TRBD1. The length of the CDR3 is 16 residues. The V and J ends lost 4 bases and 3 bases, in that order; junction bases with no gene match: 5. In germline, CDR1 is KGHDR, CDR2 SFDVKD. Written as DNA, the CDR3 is TGTGCCACCAGTGACACGGGACAGGGGGCCGAAGAGACCCAGTACTTC. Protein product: CATSDTGQGAEETQYF.

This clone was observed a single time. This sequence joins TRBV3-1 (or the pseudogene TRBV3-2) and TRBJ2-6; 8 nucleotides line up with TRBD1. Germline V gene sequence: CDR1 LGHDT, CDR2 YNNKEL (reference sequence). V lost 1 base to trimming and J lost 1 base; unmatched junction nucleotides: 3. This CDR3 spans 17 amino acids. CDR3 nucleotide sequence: TGTGCCAGCAGCCAAGTGACAGGGGCGTCTGGGGCCAACGTCCTGACTTTC. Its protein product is CASSQVTGASGANVLTF.

The CDR3: CGAGLPPADTQYF. In DNA form, the CDR3 reads TGTGGCGCGGGGCTCCCGCCGGCAGATACGCAGTATTTT. The rearrangement links TRBV6-5 to TRBJ2-3; D perhaps matches TRBD2 (6 bases). Germline CDR1 MNHEY, CDR2 SVGAGI. This CDR3 is 13 amino acids long.

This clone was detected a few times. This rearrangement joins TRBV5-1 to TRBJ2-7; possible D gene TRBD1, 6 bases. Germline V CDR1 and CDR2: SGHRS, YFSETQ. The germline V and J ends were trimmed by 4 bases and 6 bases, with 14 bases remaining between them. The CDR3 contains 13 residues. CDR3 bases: TGCGCCAGCAGCCGGTCAGGGGATGGCGAGCAGTACTTC. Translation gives CASSRSGDGEQYF.

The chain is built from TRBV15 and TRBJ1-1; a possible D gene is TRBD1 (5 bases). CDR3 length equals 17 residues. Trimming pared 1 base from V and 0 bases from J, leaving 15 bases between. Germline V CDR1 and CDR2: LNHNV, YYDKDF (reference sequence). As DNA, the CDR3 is TGTGCCACCAGCAGAGGGGGAGGGGCCCGCTTGAACACTGAAGCTTTCTTT. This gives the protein CATSRGGGARLNTEAFF.

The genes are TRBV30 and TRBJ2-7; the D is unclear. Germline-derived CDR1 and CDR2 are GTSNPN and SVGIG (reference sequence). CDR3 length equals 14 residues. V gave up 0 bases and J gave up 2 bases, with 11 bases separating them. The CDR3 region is CAWSVQSPTYEQYF. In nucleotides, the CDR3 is TGTGCCTGGAGTGTACAGTCCCCTACCTACGAGCAGTACTTC.

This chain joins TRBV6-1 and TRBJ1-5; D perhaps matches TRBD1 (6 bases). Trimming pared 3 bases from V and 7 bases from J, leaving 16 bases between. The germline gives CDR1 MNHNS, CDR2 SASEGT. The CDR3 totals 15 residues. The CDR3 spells CASSDHRAGGQPQHF. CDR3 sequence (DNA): TGTGCCAGCAGTGATCACAGGGCAGGAGGACAGCCCCAGCATTTT.

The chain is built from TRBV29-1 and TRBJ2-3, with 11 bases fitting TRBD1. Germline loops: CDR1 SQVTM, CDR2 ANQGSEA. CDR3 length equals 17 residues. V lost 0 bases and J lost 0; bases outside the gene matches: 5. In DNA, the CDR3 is TGCAGCGTTGAAGAGCCCGGGACAGGGGGGAGCACAGATACGCAGTATTTT. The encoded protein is CSVEEPGTGGSTDTQYF.

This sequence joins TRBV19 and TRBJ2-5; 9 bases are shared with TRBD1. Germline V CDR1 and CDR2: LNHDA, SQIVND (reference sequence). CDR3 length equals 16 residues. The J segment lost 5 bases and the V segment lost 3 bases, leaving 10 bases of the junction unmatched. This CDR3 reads CASSIQRGQGRETQYF. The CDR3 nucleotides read TGTGCCAGTAGTATTCAACGGGGACAGGGTCGCGAGACCCAGTACTTC.

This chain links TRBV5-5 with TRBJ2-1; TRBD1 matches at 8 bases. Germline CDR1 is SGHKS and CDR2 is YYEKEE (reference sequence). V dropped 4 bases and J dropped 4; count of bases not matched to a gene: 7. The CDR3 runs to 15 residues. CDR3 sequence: CASSDRDRTYNEQFF. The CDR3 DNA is TGTGCCAGCAGCGACCGGGACAGGACTTACAATGAGCAGTTCTTC.